Reported below is one T cell receptor beta chain. It lacks a known antigen. No base-level quality is on record; no much larger clone is a single base apart. The source of the sample is a study of cytomegalovirus exposure and HLA in healthy donors (dated by TCRdb to the late 2010s). For the study in its entirety: An earlier analysis of approximately 640 of the donors reported approximately 270 Gb of sequence data and approximately 110 million unique TCR beta sequences from about 179 million T cells. Roughly 300 gigabases of sequencing data and 70 million to 95 million unique TCR sequences made up an early release that covered approximately 620 HLA-typed donors. Among the roughly 400 genotyped donors, about 85% belonged to the genetic ancestry cluster associated with self-reported Caucasian donors. The study was designed to test whether signatures of past pathogen exposure could be identified by cataloging public T cell receptors. The study profiled the T cell repertoires of some 610 subjects by immunosequencing and related them to cytomegalovirus serostatus. In addition to the first cohort of 666 subjects, a separate validation cohort of approximately 120 different subjects was used. High-throughput TCR immunosequencing, statistical association of individual TCRs with disease status, and machine learning were combined to predict cytomegalovirus infection status. To study patterns of TCR occurrence, a later analysis re-analyzed previously published TCR beta repertoires from around 660 donors and added high-resolution HLA genotyping. Rather than drawing on any new phenotypic data, the later analysis identified candidate immune exposures from TCR beta sequences and the way those sequences occurred across donors. In an earlier analysis of 500 to 650 of the donors, high-throughput TCR beta sequencing was used to judge whether each TCR beta V gene segment behaved as functional or pseudogenic. Alongside the repertoire data, information on donor age, sex, ethnicity and CMV serostatus was compiled. Genome-wide SNP genotypes for about 65% of the 666 donors were used in a later genetic analysis, which treated that subset as a discovery cohort. Every repertoire in the discovery cohort had been generated on one and the same sequencing platform. HLA typing covered class I and class II loci at four-digit resolution. Typing coverage differed by locus: A, B, C, DRB1 and DQB1 were typed in about 629-640 donors, DQA1 in about 500, DPA1 in 600 to 610, and DPB1 in 400 to 490. Because of strong linkage in the cohort, roughly five DR-DQ haplotypes were treated as single units for association and clustering. On average, over 200,000 unique TCR beta nucleotide sequences were sequenced per donor among several hundred genotyped donors of the cohort, with roughly 19% of those sequences being non-productive.

In total, 630 or so healthy bone marrow donors made up the cohort. At the time of sampling, all cohort members were nominally healthy, though unrecorded immune exposures were likely present. The donor was CMV seronegative and belonged to the group of under 400 seronegative cohort members. Every donor gave a peripheral blood sample, and the peripheral blood mononuclear cells from that sample were used for TCR beta sequencing. Genomic DNA extraction from the blood cell samples was performed with the Qiagen DNeasy Blood Extraction Kit. Study-wide conclusions, independent of this receptor: Assigning TCR associations to individual alleles was difficult when HLA alleles, especially DR and DQ, strongly co-occurred. Most TCR sequences were seen in very few donors, while some public TCRs were found in many individuals. In a later analysis, some 18,000 TCR beta sequences were associated with specific HLA alleles at a false discovery rate of 0.05. Because HLA typing was unavailable for some donors at each locus, only the typed subset was used in association tests. The 87-base-pair reads could not distinguish some IMGT-functional V segments, including TRBV6-2 and TRBV6-3, so those segments were excluded. The only immune exposure information available for the cohort was CMV serostatus. It was suggested by the authors that the approach could potentially be generalized to other disease states and immunological phenotypes. The sequencing pipeline was judged likely to have produced a cluster of highly shared sequence variants as a technical artifact. Sequencing depth was assumed to be roughly uniform across donors in the presence/absence analyses, though that assumption may not hold. An earlier analysis of roughly 570 of the donors showed that most TCR beta V segments appeared in productive rearrangements either about 87% or about 30% of the time, which broadly matched IMGT annotations. Three of the identified cytomegalovirus-associated TCR beta chains were confirmed in vitro to be specific for cytomegalovirus antigens. In a later analysis, TCR association rates were found to vary across HLA loci, with the most associated TCRs seen for DRB1 alleles and the fewest for HLA-C alleles. In this cohort, only TCR beta chains were sequenced, and detectable features were limited by the absence of alpha or paired-chain data. The study gave a list of over 150 TCR beta chains associated with cytomegalovirus. Because counts were too low, 15 to 20 rarely observed V segments, including chromosome 9 orphons, were left out of the earlier analysis of 587 of the donors. In both the original and validation cohorts, the classifier was reported to diagnose cytomegalovirus status with high specificity and sensitivity. Compared with the roughly 600-donor mean, donors in an Asian-associated ancestry cluster had fewer N-insertions in productive TCRs, according to a later genetic analysis. Most CMV-associated TCR beta chains appeared to be HLA-restricted in a later analysis, and the HLA associations seemed to be driven largely by CMV exposure. Linkage disequilibrium might explain the correlated functional status among segregating V segments, but an unknown experimental factor could not be ruled out. In a later genetic analysis, a missense DCLRE1C variant was associated with V-gene and J-gene trimming of TCR beta chains, and the association was replicated in an independent cohort. A further reported finding was that TCR beta sequences accurately predicted the HLA-A and HLA-B alleles for most subjects in the first cohort. In a later analysis, HLA-associated TCR beta chains showed more clonal expansion and lower generation probabilities than non-associated chains that were equally common. In a later analysis, several top co-occurrence clusters were reported to appear linked to parvovirus B19, influenza, CMV and Epstein-Barr virus.

Library preparation used the immunoSEQ multiplex PCR assay. The multiplex PCR relied on a mix of 60 forward primers for TCR Vbeta segments and 13 reverse primers for TCR Jbeta segments. A multiplex PCR assay on genomic DNA amplified the CDR3 region of rearranged TCR beta genes. Amplified TCR beta libraries were sequenced as 87-base-pair reads on the Illumina HiSeq System. Concerning the study's data processing: A later analysis counted 75 million to 100 million unique TCR beta chains across the 690 or so repertoires, and around 9.9 million of these chains were shared by at least two donors. Raw reads were error-corrected and collapsed into unique sequences by a nearest-neighbor algorithm in which closely related sequences were merged to remove PCR and sequencing errors. To assign V, D and J gene segments, CDR3 sequences were aligned to IMGT reference sequences. Each retained sequence needed at least a six-nucleotide match to both a V gene segment and a J gene segment. Rearrangements were called productive when the CDR3 lacked stop codons and stayed in frame with V and J; all others were non-productive. CDR3 was defined according to IMGT convention as the region running from the second conserved V-encoded cysteine to the conserved J-encoded phenylalanine. The earlier analysis of 450 to 750 of the donors excluded any sequence lacking an unambiguous match to a single V gene segment. In an earlier analysis of several hundred of the donors, V segments were called functional above 56.7% productive rearrangements and were called segregating when the between-donor standard deviation exceeded 5%. A statistical classification framework was built to diagnose cytomegalovirus status from the catalog of TCR beta chain sequences. In a later analysis, V and J genes were assigned by comparing TCR nucleotide sequences against IMGT/GENE-DB human TR gene sequences. The TCRdist pipeline was used in a later analysis to assign CDR3 sequences and most-parsimonious VDJ recombination scenarios. A later analysis defined each TCR beta chain by its CDR3 amino acid sequence plus V-gene family, and excluded reads lacking a unique V-gene family. To address suspected cross-contamination and a sequencing artifact, a later analysis removed over 500 highly shared, low-generation-probability nucleotide sequences. In a later analysis, a clonal expansion index was calculated for each public chain from normalized within-repertoire ranks of inferred template counts. In a later analysis, generation probabilities were computed using a VDJ recombination model fitted to out-of-frame rearrangements, and the results were checked against IGoR. A later analysis scored TCR-TCR, TCR-HLA and TCR-CMV co-occurrence with hypergeometric tests, applying a repertoire-size bias correction to TCR pairs. False discovery rates were estimated in a later analysis by permuting HLA or CMV assignments 20 times. In a later analysis, co-occurring TCRs were grouped using DBSCAN, and TCRdist sequence similarity was added for clustering within HLA-allele-positive subsets. Co-occurrence clustering excluded repertoires with fewer than 30,000 or more than 120,000 public chains, plus five with anomalous nucleotide sharing. TCRdb limited this immuneACCESS table to in-frame rearrangements with V and J called. A share of clones is missing; checked studies link under half to unresolved V genes, and the rest is unexplained. The V and J calls and clone size come from that table; D and trimming were worked out from the DNA. In this sample the table shows some 110,000 clones, around 61% of which occur a single time. Of the sample, 2% to 2.5% falls within the top ten clones.

The CDR3 starts with the cysteine, ends with the phenylalanine, and has 17 residues. The only DNA kept is the CDR3, 51 bases in frame from the first base. Taken from the germline V gene, the CDR1 and CDR2 loops are MDHEN and SYDVKM. The V end gives up 5 bases and the J end 1 base, leaving 12 bases in the junction not matched to a gene. Input material: PBMCs. The TCR comes from a woman aged 25 to 39 in good health and CMV-seronegative. Recombination joined TRBV28 with TRBJ2-5; 8 bases in the junction line up with TRBD1. The DNA sequence is as follows: TGTGCCAGCAGTACAGGGGGAGTAGCGGTCCGCCAAGAGACCCAGTACTTC. The resulting protein is CASSTGGVAVRQETQYF. The reference TRBV28 and TRBJ2-5 proteins fill in what lies around the CDR3, so the full variable domain reads DVKVTQSSRYLVKRTGEKVFLECVQDMDHENMFWYRQDPGLGLRLIYFSYDVKMKEKGDIPEGYSVSREKKERFSLILESASTNQTSMYLCASSTGGVAVRQETQYFGPGTRLLVL.